This TCR beta chain was obtained from a study of CD8 T cells in ankylosing spondylitis. TCRdb analysed the 5' RACE reads with MiXCR anew, one entry per CDR3 protein. Counted here are around 160,000 distinct CDR3 sequences, about 9.9% occurring once; the ten biggest clones make up almost 30%. Germline V gene lookup returns CDR1 MRHNA and CDR2 SNTAGT. Trimming left V 3 bases short and J 2 bases short, with 10 bases between. The CDR3 is made up of 14 amino acids. The source material was blood, either unsorted or a sorted T cell fraction (not recorded which). The chain has TRBV6-4 and TRBJ1-2, with D hard to call. The sequence was collected from a male donor with ankylosing spondylitis or in good health (not recorded which). The CDR3, as DNA: TGTGCCAGCAGTGAAGTAGCTGGGAACTATGGCTACACCTTC. Protein: CASSEVAGNYGYTF.